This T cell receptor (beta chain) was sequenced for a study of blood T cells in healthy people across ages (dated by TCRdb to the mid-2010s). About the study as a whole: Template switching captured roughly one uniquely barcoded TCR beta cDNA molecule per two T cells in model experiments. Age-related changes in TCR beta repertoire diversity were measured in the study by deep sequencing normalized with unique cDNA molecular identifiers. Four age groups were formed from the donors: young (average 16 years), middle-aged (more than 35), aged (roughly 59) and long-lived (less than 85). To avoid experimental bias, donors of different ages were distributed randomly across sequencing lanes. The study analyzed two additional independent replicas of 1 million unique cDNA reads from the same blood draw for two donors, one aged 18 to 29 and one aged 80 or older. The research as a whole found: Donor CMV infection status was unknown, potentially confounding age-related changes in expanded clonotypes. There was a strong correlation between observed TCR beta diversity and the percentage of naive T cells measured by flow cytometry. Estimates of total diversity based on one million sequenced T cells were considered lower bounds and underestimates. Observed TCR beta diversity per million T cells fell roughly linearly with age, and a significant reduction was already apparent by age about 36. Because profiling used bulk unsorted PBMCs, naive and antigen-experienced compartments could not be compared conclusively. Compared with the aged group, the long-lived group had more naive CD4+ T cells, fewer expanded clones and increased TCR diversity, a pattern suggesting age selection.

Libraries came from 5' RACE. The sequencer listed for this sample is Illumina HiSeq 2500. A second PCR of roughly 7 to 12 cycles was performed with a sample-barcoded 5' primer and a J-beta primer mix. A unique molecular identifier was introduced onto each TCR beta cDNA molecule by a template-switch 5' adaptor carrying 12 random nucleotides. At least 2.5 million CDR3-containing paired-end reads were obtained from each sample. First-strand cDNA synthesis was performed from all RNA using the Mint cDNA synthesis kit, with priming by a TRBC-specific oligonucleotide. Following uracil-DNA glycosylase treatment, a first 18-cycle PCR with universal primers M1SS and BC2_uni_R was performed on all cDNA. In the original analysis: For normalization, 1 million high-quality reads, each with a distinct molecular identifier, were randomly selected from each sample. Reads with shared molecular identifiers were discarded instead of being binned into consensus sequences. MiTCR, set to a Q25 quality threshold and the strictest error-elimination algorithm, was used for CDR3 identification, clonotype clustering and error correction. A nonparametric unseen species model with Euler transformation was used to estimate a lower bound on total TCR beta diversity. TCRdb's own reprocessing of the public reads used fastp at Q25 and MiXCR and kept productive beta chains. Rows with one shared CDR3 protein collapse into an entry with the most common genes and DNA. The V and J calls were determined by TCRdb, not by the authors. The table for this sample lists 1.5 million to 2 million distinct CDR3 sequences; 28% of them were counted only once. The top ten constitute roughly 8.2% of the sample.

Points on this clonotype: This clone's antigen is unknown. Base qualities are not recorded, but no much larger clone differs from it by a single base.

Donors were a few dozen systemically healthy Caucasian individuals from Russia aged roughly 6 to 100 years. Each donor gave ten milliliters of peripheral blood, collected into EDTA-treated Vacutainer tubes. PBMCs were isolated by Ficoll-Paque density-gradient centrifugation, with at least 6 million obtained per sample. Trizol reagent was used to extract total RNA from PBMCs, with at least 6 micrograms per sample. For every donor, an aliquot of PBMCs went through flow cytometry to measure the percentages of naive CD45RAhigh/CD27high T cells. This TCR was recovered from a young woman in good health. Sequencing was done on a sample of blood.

The CDR3 corresponds to CSGSQAKEGELFF. The DNA sequence is as follows: TGCAGCGGGAGCCAGGCCAAAGAAGGGGAGCTGTTTTTT. The V gene is TRBV29-1 and the J gene is TRBJ2-2, with no D gene named confidently. Its CDR3 holds 13 amino acids, cysteine through phenylalanine. Only the CDR3 region is kept as DNA, spanning 39 bases read in frame from base 1. The V end loses 7 bases and the J end loses 8 bases, and a stretch of 17 bases separates them. CDR1 and CDR2 were assigned from the germline V gene as SQVTM and ANQGSEA.